This T cell receptor (beta chain) was identified during a study of CD8+CD57+ T cells in acquired aplastic anemia. The overall study: Each DNA sample taken from sorted CD4+ and CD8+ cells came to about 3.2 ug on average.

The CDR3 contains 13 residues. Germline loops: CDR1 ENHRY, CDR2 SYGVKD. Trimming pared 10 bases from V and 1 base from J, leaving 14 bases between. This clonotype was counted a single time. Its antigen is still unknown. Study-level findings and limits: The same twenty-nine CD8+ CDR3 sequences occurred in patients and in controls.

CDR3 and TCR beta VDJ profiling relied on a genomic DNA template. Each CDR3 protein is one row after TCRdb ran MiXCR on the reads. The sample yields about 160,000 distinct CDR3 sequences, around half seen once. All patients picked for sequencing had shown, by flow cytometry, an expansion of CD8+CD57+ cells. Severe acquired aplastic anemia was present in every patient. No therapy had been given to the patients at the time of blood sampling. The clonotype was recovered from a human donor with aplastic anemia. The rearrangement links TRBV10-3 to TRBJ2-7; tentatively, D is TRBD2 (5 bases). What was sequenced was sorted CD4+, CD8+, or CD8+CD57+ T cells (not recorded which) from PBMCs. The CDR3 DNA reads TGTGCCACCTCCCGGGATATATCCTACGAGCAGTACTTC. This sequence encodes CATSRDISYEQYF.